Below, 26 T cell receptor beta chains from the same sample are listed, as sequenced in a study of radiation and T cells in renal cell carcinoma. The treatment here: treatment-naive control, cytoreductive nephrectomy. Produced via immunoSEQ multiplex PCR; TCRdb's table is partial and in-frame only. In the table there are fewer than 10,000 clones, 65% of which are singletons. The starting material was tumor tissue, obtained from a patient whose treatment was nephrectomy without radiotherapy. The receptors come from a woman in her 70s with renal cell carcinoma.

The chain combines TRBV4-3 with TRBJ2-3; perhaps D is TRBD1 or TRBD2 (6 bases each). Germline CDR1 is LGHNA and CDR2 is YSLEER. The length of the CDR3 is 15 residues. The V and J ends lost 0 bases and 7 bases respectively, with 14 bases between them. CDR3 region: CASSQDRGGGYTQYF. The CDR3 region has the DNA TGCGCCAGCAGCCAAGATCGTGGAGGGGGTTATACGCAGTATTTT.

The chain combines TRBV19 with TRBJ2-7; 8 bases match TRBD1. Germline V gene sequence: CDR1 LNHDA, CDR2 SQIVND (reference sequence). The CDR3 sequence is 13 residues long. J lost 6 bases, V lost 3 bases, and 4 bases had no gene match. CDR3 DNA: TGTGCCAGTAGTATGACAGGGGCGCGCGAGCAGTACTTC. Translation gives CASSMTGAREQYF.

The chain couples TRBV19 to TRBJ2-3; 10 positions match TRBD2. The ends lost 5 bases at V and 6 bases at J; junction bases unmatched: 11. The CDR3 spans 16 residues. The germline CDR1 and CDR2 sequences are LNHDA and SQIVND (reference sequence). The CDR3 DNA reads as TGTGCCAGTAGTTCAGGCAAGCGGGGGGGCCTGGATACGCAGTATTTT. As protein: CASSSGKRGGLDTQYF.

The V call is TRBV20-1, the J call TRBJ1-1, with D uncertain. V was clipped by 3 bases and J by 5 bases, with 7 bases between them. CDR3 length: 11 residues. The V gene's germline CDR1 is DFQATT and CDR2 SNEGSKA (reference sequence). The CDR3, as DNA: TGCAGTGCTAGCCGTTTGACTGAAGCTTTCTTT. Its protein is CSASRLTEAFF.

This clone was found a few times. The V gene is TRBV27, the J gene TRBJ2-6, with a possible D match to TRBD1 (5 bases). The V gene's germline CDR1 is MNHEY and CDR2 SMNVEV (reference sequence). The CDR3 extends over 15 amino acids. V was trimmed by 0 bases and J by 4 bases, leaving 7 bases between them. DNA for the CDR3: TGTGCCAGCAGTTTATCGAAGGGGGGGGCCAACGTCCTGACTTTC. This sequence encodes CASSLSKGGANVLTF.

This chain connects TRBV11-3 to TRBJ2-1, with D perhaps matching TRBD1 or TRBD2 (6 bases each). The length of the CDR3 is 15 residues. Per the germline V gene, CDR1 is SGHNT and CDR2 is YENEEA. The V gene lost 3 bases and the J gene lost 7 bases, with 16 bases spanning the gap. The CDR3 DNA reads TGTGCCAGCAGCTTCGGTACGGGGGCGGTGAATGAGCAGTTCTTC. Translating gives CASSFGTGAVNEQFF.

This chain joins TRBV5-5 and TRBJ2-7; D ambiguous. Germline V gives CDR1 SGHKS, CDR2 YYEKEE (reference sequence). Trimming removed 2 bases from V and 3 bases from J, with 6 bases in between. This CDR3 is built from 12 residues. CDR3 nucleotides: TGTGCCAGCAGCTTCAACGACTACGAGCAGTACTTC. It is translated as CASSFNDYEQYF.

The gene calls are TRBV4-1 and TRBJ1-4; D may be TRBD1 (6 bases). V was trimmed by 4 bases and J by 2 bases, leaving 14 bases between them. The CDR3 runs 16 residues. Germline V gene lookup returns CDR1 MGHRA and CDR2 YSYEKL. CDR3 residues: CASSLGGQGTNEKLFF. For the CDR3, the DNA is TGCGCCAGCAGCCTCGGGGGTCAGGGGACTAATGAAAAACTGTTTTTT.

This clone was seen a handful of times. The V and J genes are TRBV7-2 and TRBJ1-5; D ambiguous. CDR3 length equals 13 residues. V was clipped by 3 bases and J by 3 bases, with 6 bases between them. Germline V CDR1 and CDR2: SGHTA, FQGNSA. The CDR3: CASSFGLNQPQHF. The CDR3 coding sequence is TGTGCCAGCAGCTTCGGCCTCAATCAGCCCCAGCATTTT.

This clone was observed a handful of times. This chain joins TRBV19 and TRBJ1-2; D unclear. Germline-derived CDR1 and CDR2 are LNHDA and SQIVND (reference sequence). This CDR3 is built from 13 residues. Trimming took 9 bases from V and 2 from J, leaving 13 bases between them. CDR3: CASTNLGNYGYTF. CDR3 nucleotides: TGTGCCAGCACGAACCTGGGGAACTATGGCTACACCTTC.

The J gene is TRBJ2-6, the V gene TRBV19; 8 nucleotides line up with TRBD1. This CDR3 region has 14 residues. V shed 10 bases, J shed 3 bases, and the junction held 5 bases outside the gene matches. CDR1 LNHDA and CDR2 SQIVND come from the germline V gene (reference sequence). This CDR3 is CATKTGVGANVLTF. DNA of the CDR3: TGTGCCACCAAGACAGGGGTTGGGGCCAACGTCCTGACTTTC. The full variable domain, rest sourced from reference TRBV19 and TRBJ2-6, is DGGITQSPKYLFRKEGQNVTLSCEQNLNHDAMYWYRQDPGQGLRLIYYSQIVNDFQKGDIAEGYSVSREKKESFPLTVTSAQKNPTAFYLCATKTGVGANVLTFGAGSRLTVL.

The chain has TRBV30 and TRBJ1-1; possible D gene TRBD1, 5 bases. The V and J ends lost 0 bases and 5 bases respectively, with 13 bases between them. This CDR3 has 14 amino acids. From germline, CDR1 is GTSNPN and CDR2 SVGIG (reference sequence). CDR3 DNA sequence: TGTGCCTGGAGTGTAGGGAAAGGGGTAACTGAAGCTTTCTTT. It encodes CAWSVGKGVTEAFF.

CDR3 residues: CATKTGGKGAETQYF. Written as DNA, the CDR3 is TGCGCCACCAAAACAGGGGGCAAAGGGGCGGAGACCCAGTACTTC. The chain employs TRBV10-2 and TRBJ2-5, with 9 bases lining up with TRBD1. Germline V CDR1 and CDR2: WSHSY, SAAADI. Trimming cost V 10 bases and J 5 bases; bases outside gene matches: 14. The CDR3 is made up of 15 amino acids.

This clone occurred a few times. This rearrangement joins TRBV6-6 to TRBJ1-5; tentatively, D is TRBD1 (5 bases). V was pared by 2 bases and J by 6 bases, with 8 bases between. CDR1 is MNHNY, CDR2 SVGAGI, per germline (reference sequence). This CDR3 contains 13 residues. The CDR3 loop is CASSYEGIQPQHF. The CDR3 DNA is TGTGCCAGCAGTTACGAGGGGATTCAGCCCCAGCATTTT.

The V call is TRBV10-3, the J call TRBJ1-5; 10 nucleotides line up with TRBD1. CDR3 length equals 13 residues. Germline trimming cut 6 bases from V and 5 bases from J; bases unmatched to any gene: 1. CDR1 is ENHRY, CDR2 SYGVKD, per germline. The CDR3 region has the DNA TGTGCCATCAGCGGACAGGGGGATCAGCCCCAGCATTTT. Translation gives CAISGQGDQPQHF.

This chain links TRBV10-1 with TRBJ1-3; D is uncertain. V dropped 0 bases and J dropped 0 bases, with 9 bases sitting between them. This CDR3 is built from 16 residues. The germline CDR1 and CDR2 sequences are WNHNN and SYGVQD (reference sequence). The CDR3: CASSESGRYSGNTIYF. CDR3 DNA: TGCGCCAGCAGTGAGTCAGGCCGTTACTCTGGAAACACCATATATTTT.

J is TRBJ1-1 and V is TRBV7-8; D remains unclear. The V and J ends lost 1 base and 2 bases respectively, with 5 bases between them. There are 13 residues in the CDR3. Germline loops: CDR1 SGHVS, CDR2 FQNEAQ. The CDR3 region is CASSLDSNTEAFF. The CDR3 coding sequence is TGTGCCAGCAGCTTAGACTCTAACACTGAAGCTTTCTTT.

By its share, this clone is medium-sized. CDR3 nucleotides: TGTGCCAGTAGGAGAGCCGGCGATTCACCCCTCCACTTT. This encodes CASRRAGDSPLHF. V is TRBV6-5 and J is TRBJ1-6; D uncertain. The germline V and J ends were trimmed by 9 bases and 8 bases, with 14 bases remaining between them. Per germline, CDR1 MNHEY and CDR2 SVGAGI. The CDR3 contains 13 residues.

V gene TRBV6-5 combines with J gene TRBJ2-1; TRBD2 might be the D (6 bases). Germline V lookup: CDR1 MNHEY, CDR2 SVGAGI. V was shortened by 6 bases and J by 1 base, with 13 bases between the two germline ends. The CDR3 is made up of 15 amino acids. CDR3 loop: CASSRGGTSYNEQFF. Written as DNA, the CDR3 is TGTGCCAGCAGCCGCGGCGGGACTTCCTACAATGAGCAGTTCTTC.

The CDR3: CASSFNNYEQYF. The CDR3 nucleotides read TGTGCCAGCAGCTTCAACAACTACGAGCAGTACTTC. The chain combines TRBV13 with TRBJ2-7, with unresolved D. The germline V gene encodes CDR1 PRHDT and CDR2 FYEKMQ (reference sequence). The CDR3 length is 12 residues. The ends were cut back, 3 bases at V and 3 bases at J, with 6 bases in the middle.

This sequence joins TRBV27 and TRBJ2-5; D not resolved. Germline V CDR1 and CDR2: MNHEY, SMNVEV (reference sequence). V was cut by 5 bases and J by 4 bases, with 8 bases left in between. CDR3 length: 12 amino acids. CDR3 coding DNA: TGTGCCAGCAGTCCTTTGGGAGAGACCCAGTACTTC. It codes for CASSPLGETQYF.

This clone appeared a few times. J is TRBJ1-3 and V is TRBV11-2, with a tentative D call TRBD1 (6 bases). V shed 6 bases and J shed 1 base, with 13 bases lying between them. The CDR3 covers 15 residues. Germline CDR1 is SGHAT and CDR2 is FQNNGV. The CDR3 region has the DNA TGTGCCAGCAGTTATCAGGGGTCTTCTGGAAACACCATATATTTT. The encoded protein is CASSYQGSSGNTIYF.

The chain employs TRBV15 and TRBJ1-1; D unresolved. There are 15 residues in the CDR3. CDR1 is LNHNV, CDR2 YYDKDF, per germline (reference sequence). Trimming pared 5 bases from V and 6 bases from J, leaving 19 bases between. CDR3 in DNA: TGTGCCACCAGCTACATTGGGAAGCATGAATCTGAAGCTTTCTTT. Protein product: CATSYIGKHESEAFF.

The genes are TRBV27 and TRBJ1-5; D is unclear. This CDR3 is built from 15 residues. CDR1 MNHEY and CDR2 SMNVEV come from the germline V gene (reference sequence). With 3 bases removed from V and 0 bases from J, the gap between germline ends came to 9 bases. CDR3 DNA: TGTGCCAGCAGTTTTTACGGGGATAGCAATCAGCCCCAGCATTTT. Its protein product is CASSFYGDSNQPQHF.

The sample holds a few counts of this clone. V is TRBV14 and J is TRBJ2-2, with 10 bases aligning to TRBD2. V trimming: 8 bases; J trimming: 4 bases; junction bases outside the gene matches: 1. Germline CDR1 SGHDN, CDR2 FVKESK. The CDR3 covers 13 residues. The CDR3 region is CASRTSGTGELFF. CDR3 DNA: TGTGCCAGCCGGACTAGCGGCACCGGGGAGCTGTTTTTT. Complete variable domain (other parts from reference TRBV14 and TRBJ2-2): EAGVTQFPSHSVIEKGQTVTLRCDPISGHDNLYWYRRVMGKEIKFLLHFVKESKQDESGMPNNRFLAERTGGTYSTLKVQPAELEDSGVYFCASRTSGTGELFFGEGSRLTVL.

This chain uses TRBV2 with TRBJ2-2, with D hard to call. Germline loops: CDR1 SNHLY, CDR2 FYNNEI. The CDR3 contains 14 residues. Trimming stripped 6 bases from V and 1 base from J, with 9 bases between. CDR3 loop: CASRGNGNTGELFF. In DNA, the CDR3 is TGTGCCAGCAGAGGGAACGGGAACACCGGGGAGCTGTTTTTT.